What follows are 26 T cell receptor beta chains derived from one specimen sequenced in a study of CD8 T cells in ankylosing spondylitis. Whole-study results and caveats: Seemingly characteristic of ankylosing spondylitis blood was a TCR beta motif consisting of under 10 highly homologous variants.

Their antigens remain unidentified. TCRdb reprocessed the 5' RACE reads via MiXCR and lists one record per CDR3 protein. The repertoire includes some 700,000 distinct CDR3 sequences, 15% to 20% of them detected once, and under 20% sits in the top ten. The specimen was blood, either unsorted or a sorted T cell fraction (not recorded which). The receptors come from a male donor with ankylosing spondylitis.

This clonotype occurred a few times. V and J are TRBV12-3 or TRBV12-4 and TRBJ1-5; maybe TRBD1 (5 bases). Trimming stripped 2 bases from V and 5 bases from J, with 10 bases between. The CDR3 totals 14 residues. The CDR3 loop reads CASSLFRADQPQHF. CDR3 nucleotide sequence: TGTGCCAGCAGTTTATTCAGGGCAGATCAGCCCCAGCATTTT.

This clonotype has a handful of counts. For the CDR3, the DNA is TGTGCCAGCTGGACAGGAGACTCCTACGAGCAGTACTTC. As protein: CASWTGDSYEQYF. The chain joins TRBV2 to TRBJ2-7; the match to TRBD1 covers 7 bases. The V gene's germline CDR1 is SNHLY and CDR2 FYNNEI. V lost 8 bases and J lost 0; bases outside the gene matches: 4. The CDR3 has 13 residues.

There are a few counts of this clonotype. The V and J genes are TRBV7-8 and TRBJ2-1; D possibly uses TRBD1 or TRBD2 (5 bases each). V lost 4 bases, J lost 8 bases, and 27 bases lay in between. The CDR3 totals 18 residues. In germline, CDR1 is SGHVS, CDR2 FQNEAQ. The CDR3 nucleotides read TGTGCCAGCAGCTCGAGGGACCAAGGCCCCTATCGGGCCGATGAGCAGTTCTTC. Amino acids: CASSSRDQGPYRADEQFF.

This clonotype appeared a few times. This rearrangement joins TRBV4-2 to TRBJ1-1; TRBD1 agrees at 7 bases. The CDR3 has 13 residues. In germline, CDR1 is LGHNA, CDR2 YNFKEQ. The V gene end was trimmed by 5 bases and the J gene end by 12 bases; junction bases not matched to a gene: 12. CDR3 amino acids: CASSDREELTSFF. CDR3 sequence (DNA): TGTGCCAGCAGCGACAGGGAGGAGCTGACATCTTTCTTT.

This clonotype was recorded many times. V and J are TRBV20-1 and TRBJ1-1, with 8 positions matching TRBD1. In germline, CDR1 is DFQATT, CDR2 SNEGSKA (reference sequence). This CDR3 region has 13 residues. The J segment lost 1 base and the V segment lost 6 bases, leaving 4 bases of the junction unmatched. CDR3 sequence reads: CSAIDRGNTEAFF. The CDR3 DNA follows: TGCAGTGCCATCGACAGGGGGAACACTGAAGCTTTCTTT.

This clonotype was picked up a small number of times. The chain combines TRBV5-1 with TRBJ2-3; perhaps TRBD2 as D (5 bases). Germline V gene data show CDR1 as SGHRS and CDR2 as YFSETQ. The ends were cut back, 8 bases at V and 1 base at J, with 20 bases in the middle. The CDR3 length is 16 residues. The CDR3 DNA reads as TGCGCCAGTAACCTAATTCTAGCTGAAGGCACAGATACGCAGTATTTT. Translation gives CASNLILAEGTDTQYF.

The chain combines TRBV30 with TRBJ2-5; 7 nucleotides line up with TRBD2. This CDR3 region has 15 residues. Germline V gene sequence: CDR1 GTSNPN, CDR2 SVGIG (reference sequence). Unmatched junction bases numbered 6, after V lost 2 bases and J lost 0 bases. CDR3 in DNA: TGTGCCTGGAGTTTCACCGGGGGGAACCAAGAGACCCAGTACTTC. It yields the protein CAWSFTGGNQETQYF.

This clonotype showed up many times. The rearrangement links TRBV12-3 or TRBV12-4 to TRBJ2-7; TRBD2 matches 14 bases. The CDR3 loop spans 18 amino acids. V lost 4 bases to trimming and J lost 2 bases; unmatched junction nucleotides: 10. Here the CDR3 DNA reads TGTGCCAGCAGTTCAACTTCCGGGACTAGCGGGAGCCCCTACGAGCAGTACTTC. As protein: CASSSTSGTSGSPYEQYF.

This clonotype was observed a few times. This chain's CDR3 is CASSYSSAGAKNIQYF. The CDR3 coding sequence is TGTGCCAGCAGTTACTCGTCGGCAGGGGCCAAAAACATTCAGTACTTC. The chain is built from TRBV6-5 and TRBJ2-4, with a possible D match to TRBD1 (5 bases). V lost 0 bases and J 1 base, leaving 10 bases between the germline ends. Per the germline V gene, CDR1 is MNHEY and CDR2 is SVGAGI. The CDR3 totals 16 residues.

In DNA, the CDR3 is TGTGCCAGCAGCCCGGACGGGGGGGTTTTTATGAACACTGAAGCTTTCTTT. Translating it yields CASSPDGGVFMNTEAFF. This rearrangement joins TRBV14 to TRBJ1-1, with D perhaps TRBD1 (5 bases). This CDR3 is built from 17 residues. The V gene's germline CDR1 is SGHDN and CDR2 FVKESK. The ends were cut back, 4 bases at V and 0 bases at J, with 18 bases in the middle.

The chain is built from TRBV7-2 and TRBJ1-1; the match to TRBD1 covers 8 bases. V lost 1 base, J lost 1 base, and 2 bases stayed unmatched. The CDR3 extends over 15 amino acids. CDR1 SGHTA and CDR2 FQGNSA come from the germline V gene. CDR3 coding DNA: TGTGCCAGCAGCTTAGAAGGACAGGGGAACACTGAAGCTTTCTTT. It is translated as CASSLEGQGNTEAFF.

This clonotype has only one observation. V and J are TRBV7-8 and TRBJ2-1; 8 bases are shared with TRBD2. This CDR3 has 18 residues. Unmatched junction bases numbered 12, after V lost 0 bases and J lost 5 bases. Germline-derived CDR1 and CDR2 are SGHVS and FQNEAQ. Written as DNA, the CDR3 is TGTGCCAGCAGCTTAGCTGGGTTACTAGCGGATTCCCACAATGAGCAGTTCTTC. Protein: CASSLAGLLADSHNEQFF. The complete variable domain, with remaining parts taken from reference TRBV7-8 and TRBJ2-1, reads GAGVSQSPRYKVAKRGQDVALRCDPISGHVSLFWYQQALGQGPEFLTYFQNEAQLDKSGLPSDRFFAERPEGSVSTLKIQRTQQEDSAVYLCASSLAGLLADSHNEQFFGPGTRLTVL.

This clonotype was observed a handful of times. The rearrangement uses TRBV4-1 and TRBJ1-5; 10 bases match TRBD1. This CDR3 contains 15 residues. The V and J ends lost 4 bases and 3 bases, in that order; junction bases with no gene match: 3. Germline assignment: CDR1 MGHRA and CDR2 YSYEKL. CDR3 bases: TGCGCCAGCAGCCCGGGACAGGGGAACAATCAGCCCCAGCATTTT. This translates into CASSPGQGNNQPQHF.

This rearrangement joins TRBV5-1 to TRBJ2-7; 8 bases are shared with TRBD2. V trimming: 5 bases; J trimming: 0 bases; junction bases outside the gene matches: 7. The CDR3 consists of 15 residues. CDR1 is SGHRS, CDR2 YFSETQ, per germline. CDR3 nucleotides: TGCGCCAGCAGATGGACTAGCTCGGGCTCCTACGAGCAGTACTTC. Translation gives CASRWTSSGSYEQYF. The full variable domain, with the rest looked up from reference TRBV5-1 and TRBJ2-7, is KAGVTQTPRYLIKTRGQQVTLSCSPISGHRSVSWYQQTPGQGLQFLFEYFSETQRNKGNFPGRFSGRQFSNSRSEMNVSTLELGDSALYLCASRWTSSGSYEQYFGPGTRLTVT.

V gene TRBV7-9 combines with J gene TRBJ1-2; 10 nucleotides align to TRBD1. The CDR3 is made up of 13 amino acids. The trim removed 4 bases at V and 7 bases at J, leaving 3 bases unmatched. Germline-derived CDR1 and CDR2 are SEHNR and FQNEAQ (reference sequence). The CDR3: CASSWDRGRGYTF. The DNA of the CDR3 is TGTGCCAGCAGCTGGGACAGGGGCCGTGGCTACACCTTC.

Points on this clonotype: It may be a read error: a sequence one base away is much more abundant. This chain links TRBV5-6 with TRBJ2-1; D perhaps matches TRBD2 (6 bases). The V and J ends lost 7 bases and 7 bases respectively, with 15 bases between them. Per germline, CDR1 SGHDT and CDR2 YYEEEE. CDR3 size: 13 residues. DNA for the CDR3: TGTGCCAGCGGCCTCGGGAGTGGGAATGAGCAGTTCTTC. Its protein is CASGLGSGNEQFF.

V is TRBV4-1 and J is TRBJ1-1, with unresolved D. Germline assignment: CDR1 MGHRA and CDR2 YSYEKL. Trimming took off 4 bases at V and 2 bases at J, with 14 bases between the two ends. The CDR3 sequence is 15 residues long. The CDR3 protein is CASSPLTSENTEAFF. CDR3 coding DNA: TGCGCCAGCAGCCCGCTCACGTCGGAAAACACTGAAGCTTTCTTT.

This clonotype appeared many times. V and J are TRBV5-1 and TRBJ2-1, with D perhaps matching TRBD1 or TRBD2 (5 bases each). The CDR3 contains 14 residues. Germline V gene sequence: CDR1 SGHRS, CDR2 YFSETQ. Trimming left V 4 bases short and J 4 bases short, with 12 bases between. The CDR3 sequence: CASSIGTEYNEQFF. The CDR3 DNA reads TGCGCCAGCAGCATCGGGACGGAGTACAATGAGCAGTTCTTC.

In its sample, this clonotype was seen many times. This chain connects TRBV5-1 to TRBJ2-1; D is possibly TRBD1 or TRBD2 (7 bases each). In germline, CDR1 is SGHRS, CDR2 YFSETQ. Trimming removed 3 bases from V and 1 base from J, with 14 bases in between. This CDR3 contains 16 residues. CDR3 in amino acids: CASSSRGGASYNEQFF. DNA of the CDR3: TGCGCCAGCAGCTCCAGGGGGGGGGCGTCCTACAATGAGCAGTTCTTC. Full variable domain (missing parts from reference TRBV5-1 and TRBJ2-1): KAGVTQTPRYLIKTRGQQVTLSCSPISGHRSVSWYQQTPGQGLQFLFEYFSETQRNKGNFPGRFSGRQFSNSRSEMNVSTLELGDSALYLCASSSRGGASYNEQFFGPGTRLTVL.

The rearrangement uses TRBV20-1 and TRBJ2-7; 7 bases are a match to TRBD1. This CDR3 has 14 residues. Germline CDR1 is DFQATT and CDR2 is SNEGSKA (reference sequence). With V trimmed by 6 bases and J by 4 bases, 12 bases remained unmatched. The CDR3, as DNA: TGCAGTGCCCAAAGGGCAGGGGGTTCTTACGAGCAGTACTTC. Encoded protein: CSAQRAGGSYEQYF.

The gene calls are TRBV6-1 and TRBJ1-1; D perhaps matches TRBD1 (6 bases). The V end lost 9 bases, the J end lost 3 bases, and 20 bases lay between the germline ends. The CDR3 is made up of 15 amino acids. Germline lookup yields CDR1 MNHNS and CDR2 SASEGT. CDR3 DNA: TGTGCCAGTGGGTTAACAGGGTTGGGGGACACTGAAGCTTTCTTT. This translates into CASGLTGLGDTEAFF.

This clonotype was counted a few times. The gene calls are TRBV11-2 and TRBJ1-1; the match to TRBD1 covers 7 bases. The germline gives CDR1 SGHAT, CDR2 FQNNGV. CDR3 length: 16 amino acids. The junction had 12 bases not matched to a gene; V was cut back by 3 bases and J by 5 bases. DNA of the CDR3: TGTGCCAGCAGCTTGGATCCTGTGGACAGGCATACTGAAGCTTTCTTT. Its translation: CASSLDPVDRHTEAFF.

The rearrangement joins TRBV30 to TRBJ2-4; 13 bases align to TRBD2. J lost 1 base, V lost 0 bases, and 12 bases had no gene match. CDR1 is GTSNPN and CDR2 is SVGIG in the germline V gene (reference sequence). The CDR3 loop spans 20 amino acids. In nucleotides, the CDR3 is TGTGCCTGGAGTGTACCCTTAGGACTAGCGGGAGATCGGGCCAAAAACATTCAGTACTTC. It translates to CAWSVPLGLAGDRAKNIQYF.

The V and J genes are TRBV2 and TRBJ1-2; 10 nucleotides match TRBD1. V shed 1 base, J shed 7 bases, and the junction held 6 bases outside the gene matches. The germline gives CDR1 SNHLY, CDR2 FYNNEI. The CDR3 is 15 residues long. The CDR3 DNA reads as TGTGCCAGCAGTGAAGGCACCGGGACAGGGGTTGGCTACACCTTC. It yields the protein CASSEGTGTGVGYTF.

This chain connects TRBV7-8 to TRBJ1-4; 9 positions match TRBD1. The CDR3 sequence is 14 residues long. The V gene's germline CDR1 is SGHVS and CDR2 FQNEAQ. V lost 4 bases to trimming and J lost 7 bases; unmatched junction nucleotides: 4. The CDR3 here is CASSWTGVGEKLFF. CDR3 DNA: TGTGCCAGCAGCTGGACAGGGGTTGGTGAAAAACTGTTTTTT.

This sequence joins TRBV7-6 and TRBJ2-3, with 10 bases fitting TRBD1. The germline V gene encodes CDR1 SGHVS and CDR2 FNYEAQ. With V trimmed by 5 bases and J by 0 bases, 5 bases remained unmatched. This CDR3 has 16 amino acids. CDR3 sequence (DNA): TGTGCCAGCAGCACCCGGACAGGGGGGAGCACAGATACGCAGTATTTT. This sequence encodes CASSTRTGGSTDTQYF.